The clone carrying this T cell receptor beta chain was found many times. Regions amplified from RNA transcripts were the TCR beta CDR3 regions. Using the HTBI primer set, a first-round RT-PCR was run on the TCR CDR3. TCRdb reanalysed the multiplex PCR reads using MiXCR and keeps one entry per CDR3 protein. The data show about 380,000 distinct CDR3 sequences, about 18% seen once. The data derive from a study of T cells in Graves' hyperthyroidism and ophthalmopathy. Every diagnosis used clinical symptoms, serum thyroxine and TRAb, thyroid ultrasound and orbital computed tomography. The length of the CDR3 is 13 residues. Trimming removed 9 bases from V and 4 bases from J; junction bases left unmatched: 5. Germline-derived CDR1 and CDR2 are SEHNR and FQNEAQ (reference sequence).

The chain carries TRBV7-9 and TRBJ2-7, with 11 bases matching TRBD2. Source material: blood. The sequence came from a man aged 18 to 30 with Graves' ophthalmopathy. In nucleotides, the CDR3 is TGTGCCAGTACCGGGACTAGCGGTTACGAGCAGTACTTC. As protein: CASTGTSGYEQYF.